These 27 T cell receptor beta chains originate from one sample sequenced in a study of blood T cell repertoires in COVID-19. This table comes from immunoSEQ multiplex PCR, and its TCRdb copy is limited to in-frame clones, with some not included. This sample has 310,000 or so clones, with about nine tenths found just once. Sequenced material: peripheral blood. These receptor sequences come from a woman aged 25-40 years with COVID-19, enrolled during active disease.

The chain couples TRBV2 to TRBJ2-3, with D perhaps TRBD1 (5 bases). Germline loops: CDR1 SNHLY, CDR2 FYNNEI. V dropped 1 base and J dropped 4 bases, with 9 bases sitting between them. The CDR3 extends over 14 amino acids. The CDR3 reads CASSEDGASDTQYF. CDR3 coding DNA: TGTGCCAGCAGTGAAGATGGGGCGTCAGATACGCAGTATTTT.

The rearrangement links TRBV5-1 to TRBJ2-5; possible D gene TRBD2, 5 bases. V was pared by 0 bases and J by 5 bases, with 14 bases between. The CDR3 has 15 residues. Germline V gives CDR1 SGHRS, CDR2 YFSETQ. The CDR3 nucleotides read TGCGCCAGCAGCTTGGATCTGTCTTGGGAGGAGACCCAGTACTTC. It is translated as CASSLDLSWEETQYF.

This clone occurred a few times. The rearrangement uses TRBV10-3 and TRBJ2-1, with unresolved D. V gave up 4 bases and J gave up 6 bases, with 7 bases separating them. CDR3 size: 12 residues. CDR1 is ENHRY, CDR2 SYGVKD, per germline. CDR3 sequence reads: CAISARGNEQFF. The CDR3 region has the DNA TGTGCCATCAGTGCTAGAGGCAATGAGCAGTTCTTC.

The CDR3 DNA sequence: TGTGCCAGCAGTACGGGACTAGCGGGAGATACGCAGTATTTT. Its protein product is CASSTGLAGDTQYF. The rearrangement joins TRBV27 to TRBJ2-3; TRBD2 agrees at 12 bases. From germline, CDR1 is MNHEY and CDR2 SMNVEV (reference sequence). This CDR3 has 14 residues. The V and J ends lost 5 bases and 5 bases, in that order; junction bases with no gene match: 2.

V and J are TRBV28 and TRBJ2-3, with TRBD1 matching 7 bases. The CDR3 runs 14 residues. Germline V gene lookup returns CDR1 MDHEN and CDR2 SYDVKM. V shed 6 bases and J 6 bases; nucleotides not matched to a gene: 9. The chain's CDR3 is CASRGTESRDTQYF. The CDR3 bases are TGTGCCAGCAGGGGGACAGAGAGTAGGGATACGCAGTATTTT.

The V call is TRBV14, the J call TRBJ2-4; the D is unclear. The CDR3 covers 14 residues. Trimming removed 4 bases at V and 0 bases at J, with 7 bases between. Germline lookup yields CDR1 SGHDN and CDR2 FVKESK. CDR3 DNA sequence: TGTGCCAGCAGCCCCAGTTTAGCCAAAAACATTCAGTACTTC. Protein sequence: CASSPSLAKNIQYF.

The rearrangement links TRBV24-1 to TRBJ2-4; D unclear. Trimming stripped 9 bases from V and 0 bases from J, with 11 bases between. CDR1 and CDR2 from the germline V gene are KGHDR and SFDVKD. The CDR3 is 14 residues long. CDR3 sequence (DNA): TGTGCCACCTCGACACCTCTAGCCAAAAACATTCAGTACTTC. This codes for CATSTPLAKNIQYF.

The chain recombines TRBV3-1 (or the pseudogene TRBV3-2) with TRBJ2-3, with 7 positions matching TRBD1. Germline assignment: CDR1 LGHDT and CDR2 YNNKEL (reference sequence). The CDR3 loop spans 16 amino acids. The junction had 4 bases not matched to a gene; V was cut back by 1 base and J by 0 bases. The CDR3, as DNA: TGTGCCAGCAGCCAAGCCGGGACAGCTAGCACAGATACGCAGTATTTT. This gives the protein CASSQAGTASTDTQYF.

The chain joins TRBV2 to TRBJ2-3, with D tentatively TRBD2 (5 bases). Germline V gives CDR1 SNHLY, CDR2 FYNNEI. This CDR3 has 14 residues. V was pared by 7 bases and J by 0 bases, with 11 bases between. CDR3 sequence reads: CASTSGASTDTQYF. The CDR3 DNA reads TGTGCCAGCACCAGCGGAGCTAGCACAGATACGCAGTATTTT.

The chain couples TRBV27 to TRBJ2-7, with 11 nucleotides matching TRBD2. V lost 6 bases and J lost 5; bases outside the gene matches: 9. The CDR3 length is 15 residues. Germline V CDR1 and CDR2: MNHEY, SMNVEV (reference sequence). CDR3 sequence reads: CASSRGTSGRNEQYF. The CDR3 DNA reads TGTGCCAGCAGCCGCGGGACTAGCGGACGGAACGAGCAGTACTTC.

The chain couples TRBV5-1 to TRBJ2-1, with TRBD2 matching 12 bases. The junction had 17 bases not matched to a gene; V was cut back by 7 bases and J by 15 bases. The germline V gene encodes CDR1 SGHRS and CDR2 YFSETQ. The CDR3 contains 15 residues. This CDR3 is CASSGSLAGGDIVFF. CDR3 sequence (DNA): TGCGCCAGCTCCGGGTCCCTAGCGGGAGGGGACATTGTGTTCTTC.

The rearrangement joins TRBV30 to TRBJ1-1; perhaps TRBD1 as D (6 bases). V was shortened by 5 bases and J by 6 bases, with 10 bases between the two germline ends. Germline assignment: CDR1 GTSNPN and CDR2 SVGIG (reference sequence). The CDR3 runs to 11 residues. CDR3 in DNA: TGTGCCTGGCAGGGGTTCGCTGAAGCTTTCTTT. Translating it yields CAWQGFAEAFF.

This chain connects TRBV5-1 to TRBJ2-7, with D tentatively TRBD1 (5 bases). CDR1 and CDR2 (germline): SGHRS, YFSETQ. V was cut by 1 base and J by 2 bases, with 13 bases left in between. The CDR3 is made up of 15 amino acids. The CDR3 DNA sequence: TGCGCCAGCAGCTTGAGAGACTGGGGCGCCTACGAGCAGTACTTC. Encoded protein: CASSLRDWGAYEQYF.

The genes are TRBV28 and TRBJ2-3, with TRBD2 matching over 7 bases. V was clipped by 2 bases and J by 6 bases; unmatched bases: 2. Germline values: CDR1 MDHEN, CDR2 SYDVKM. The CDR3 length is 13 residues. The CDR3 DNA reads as TGTGCCAGCAGTTTAGCGGGAGTGGATACGCAGTATTTT. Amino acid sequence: CASSLAGVDTQYF.

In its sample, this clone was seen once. This CDR3 is CASSLAATSGGAYNEQFF. The DNA of the CDR3 is TGTGCCAGCAGCTTAGCTGCGACTAGCGGGGGGGCCTACAATGAGCAGTTCTTC. The chain recombines TRBV7-2 with TRBJ2-1; TRBD2 matches at 14 bases. This CDR3 spans 18 amino acids. Germline assignment: CDR1 SGHTA and CDR2 FQGNSA. Trimming removed 0 bases from V and 2 bases from J; junction bases left unmatched: 3.

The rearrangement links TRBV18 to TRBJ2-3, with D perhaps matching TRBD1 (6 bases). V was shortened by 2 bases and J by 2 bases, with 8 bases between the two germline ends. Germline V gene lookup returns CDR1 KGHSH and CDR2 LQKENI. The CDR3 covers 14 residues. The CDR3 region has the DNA TGTGCCAGCTCACCAGACAGGACCACAGATACGCAGTATTTT. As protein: CASSPDRTTDTQYF.

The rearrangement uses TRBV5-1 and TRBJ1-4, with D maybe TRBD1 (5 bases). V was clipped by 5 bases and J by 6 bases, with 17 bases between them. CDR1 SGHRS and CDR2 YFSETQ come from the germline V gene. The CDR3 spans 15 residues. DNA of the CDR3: TGCGCCAGCAGGCCGGGACTCCGCGGGGATGAAAAACTGTTTTTT. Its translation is CASRPGLRGDEKLFF.

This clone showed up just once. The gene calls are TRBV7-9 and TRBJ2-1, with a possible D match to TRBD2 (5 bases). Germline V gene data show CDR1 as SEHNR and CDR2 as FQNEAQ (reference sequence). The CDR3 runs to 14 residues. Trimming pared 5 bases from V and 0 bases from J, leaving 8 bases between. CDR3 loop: CASSGGSSYNEQFF. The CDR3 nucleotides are TGTGCCAGCAGCGGAGGTAGCTCCTACAATGAGCAGTTCTTC.

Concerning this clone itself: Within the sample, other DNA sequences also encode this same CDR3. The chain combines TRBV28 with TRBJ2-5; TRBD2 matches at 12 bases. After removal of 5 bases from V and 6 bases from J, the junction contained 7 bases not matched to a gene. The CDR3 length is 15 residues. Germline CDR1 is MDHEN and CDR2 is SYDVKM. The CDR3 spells CASSPRTSGMKTQYF. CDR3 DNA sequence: TGTGCCAGCAGTCCCAGGACTAGCGGGATGAAGACCCAGTACTTC.

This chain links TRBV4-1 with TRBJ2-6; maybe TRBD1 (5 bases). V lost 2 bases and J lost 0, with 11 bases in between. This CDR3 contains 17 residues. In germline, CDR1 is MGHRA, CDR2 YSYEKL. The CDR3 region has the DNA TGCGCCAGCAGCCAAACGGTCAGGGACTCTGGGGCCAACGTCCTGACTTTC. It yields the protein CASSQTVRDSGANVLTF.

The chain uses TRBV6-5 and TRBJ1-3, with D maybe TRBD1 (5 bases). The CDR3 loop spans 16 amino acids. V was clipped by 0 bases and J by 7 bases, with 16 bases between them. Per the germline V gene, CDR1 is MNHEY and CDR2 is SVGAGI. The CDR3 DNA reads TGTGCCAGCAGTTACTCAACCACGGGGGGGGTGAACACCATATATTTT. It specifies CASSYSTTGGVNTIYF.

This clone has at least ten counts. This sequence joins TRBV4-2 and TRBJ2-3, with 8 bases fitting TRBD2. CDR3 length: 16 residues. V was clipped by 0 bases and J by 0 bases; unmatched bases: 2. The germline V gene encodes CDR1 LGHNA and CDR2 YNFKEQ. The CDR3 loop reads CASSQEGLGSTDTQYF. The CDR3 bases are TGTGCCAGCAGCCAAGAGGGACTAGGTAGCACAGATACGCAGTATTTT.

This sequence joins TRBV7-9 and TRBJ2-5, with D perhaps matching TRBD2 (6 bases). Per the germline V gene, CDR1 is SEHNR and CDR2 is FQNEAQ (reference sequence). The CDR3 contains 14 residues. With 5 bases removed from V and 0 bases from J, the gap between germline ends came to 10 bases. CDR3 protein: CASSPPSDQETQYF. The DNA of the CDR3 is TGTGCCAGCAGCCCACCTAGCGACCAAGAGACCCAGTACTTC.

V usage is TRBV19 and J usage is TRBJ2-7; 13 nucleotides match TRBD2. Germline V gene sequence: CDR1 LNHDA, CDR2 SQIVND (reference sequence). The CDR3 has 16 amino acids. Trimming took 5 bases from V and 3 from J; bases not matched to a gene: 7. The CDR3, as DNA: TGTGCCAGTAGTCCCTCCCGGACTAGCGGGAGCTACGAGCAGTACTTC. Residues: CASSPSRTSGSYEQYF.

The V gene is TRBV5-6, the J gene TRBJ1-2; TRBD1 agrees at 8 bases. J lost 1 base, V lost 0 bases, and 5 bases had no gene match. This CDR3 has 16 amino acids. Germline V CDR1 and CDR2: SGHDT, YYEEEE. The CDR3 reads CASSLDRGSFNYGYTF. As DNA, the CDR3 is TGTGCCAGCAGCTTGGACAGGGGGTCCTTTAACTATGGCTACACCTTC.

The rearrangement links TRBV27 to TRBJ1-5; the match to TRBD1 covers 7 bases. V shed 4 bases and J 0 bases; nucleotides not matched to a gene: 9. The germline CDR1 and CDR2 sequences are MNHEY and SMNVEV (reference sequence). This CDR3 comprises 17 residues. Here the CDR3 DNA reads TGTGCCAGCAGTTCTTACAGGGGCCTCTATAGCAATCAGCCCCAGCATTTT. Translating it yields CASSSYRGLYSNQPQHF.

CDR3 in DNA: TGTGCCAGCTCACCTCGGGGTGGTGGTGAAAAACTGTTTTTT. Translation: CASSPRGGGEKLFF. The V gene is TRBV18, the J gene TRBJ1-4; D call uncertain. The CDR3 length is 14 residues. V was clipped by 3 bases and J by 7 bases, with 12 bases between them. The germline gives CDR1 KGHSH, CDR2 LQKENI.